A selection of T cell receptor beta chains follows, all from one sample in a study of blood T cells in healthy people across ages. Each CDR3 protein is one row after TCRdb ran MiXCR on the 5' RACE reads. This table holds about 800,000 distinct CDR3 sequences, approximately 25% found once. This sample was also put to use in a study of T cells of mothers and their children.

Specimen: blood. The source of these receptors is a boy under 18 in good health. CDR3s include the opening cysteine and the closing phenylalanine or tryptophan. D genes are given only for firm matches. Not every row has a clone size; where given, it reads once, few, many or a size class.

j_call clone_size v_call d_call cdr3_aa cdr3_nt
TRBJ1-4 once TRBV27 TRBD1 CASSQKTGTGAEKLFF TGTGCCAGCAGCCAAAAGACCGGGACAGGGGCTGAAAAACTGTTTTTT
TRBJ1-2 NA TRBV29-1 TRBD1 CSVDIGGGFYGYTF TGCAGCGTTGATATAGGAGGGGGCTTCTATGGCTACACCTTC
TRBJ2-3 few TRBV24-1 TRBD1 CATSDPGQRFTDTQYF TGTGCCACCAGTGATCCGGGACAGAGGTTCACAGATACGCAGTATTTT
TRBJ1-1 few TRBV6-2/TRBV6-3 NA CASSYAENTEAFF TGTGCCAGCAGTTATGCAGAGAACACTGAAGCTTTCTTT
TRBJ2-5 NA TRBV7-8 TRBD1 CASSYDRGLETQYF TGTGCCAGCAGCTATGACAGGGGGCTGGAGACCCAGTACTTC
TRBJ1-1 NA TRBV6-2/TRBV6-3 NA CASSYGYGSAEAFF TGTGCCAGCAGTTATGGGTACGGGAGTGCTGAAGCTTTCTTT
TRBJ2-7 NA TRBV29-1 NA CSVELLSSYEQYF TGCAGCGTTGAACTTCTGAGCTCCTACGAGCAGTACTTC
TRBJ2-3 few TRBV13 TRBD2 CASSLGLAGTTDTQYF TGTGCCAGCAGCTTAGGCCTAGCGGGGACCACAGATACGCAGTATTTT
TRBJ2-1 NA TRBV4-1 TRBD2 CASSQVAGVPYNEQFF TGCGCCAGCAGCCAAGTAGCGGGAGTTCCTTACAATGAGCAGTTCTTC
TRBJ2-7 few TRBV7-9 NA CASSPTSGGFTYEQYF TGTGCCAGCAGCCCTACCTCTGGGGGGTTTACCTACGAGCAGTACTTC
TRBJ1-4 many TRBV6-6 NA CASGYNEKLFF TGTGCCAGCGGGTATAATGAAAAACTGTTTTTT